The sequence of this T cell receptor (beta chain) was determined in a study of T-cell reconstitution after alpha-beta-depleted transplantation in children. The germline V gene has CDR1 SGHRS and CDR2 YFSETQ. V lost 4 bases, J lost 7 bases, and 17 bases lay in between. The CDR3 has 14 amino acids. As it was prepared, the TCRbeta library received unique molecular identifiers. TCRdb processed the PCR reads anew with MiXCR; each CDR3 protein has one entry. The sample lists over 150,000 distinct CDR3 sequences; about 15% were seen once. Ten or more counts support this clonotype. Sample: PBMCs from the stem cell graft donor, taken from the stem cell graft. The V and J genes are TRBV5-1 and TRBJ1-2; D is undetermined. This receptor was taken from a human donor who donated a stem cell graft to a child with acute lymphoblastic leukemia. The CDR3 DNA follows: TGCGCCAGCAGCCCGGAGGAGGGATTGAGTGGCTACACCTTC. This translates into CASSPEEGLSGYTF. The whole variable domain, remainder taken from reference TRBV5-1 and TRBJ1-2, is KAGVTQTPRYLIKTRGQQVTLSCSPISGHRSVSWYQQTPGQGLQFLFEYFSETQRNKGNFPGRFSGRQFSNSRSEMNVSTLELGDSALYLCASSPEEGLSGYTFGSGTRLTVV.